Shown below are 27 T cell receptor beta chains from a single sample sequenced in a study of shared clonotypes between healthy human individuals. Some clones are missing from TCRdb's copy, which holds only in-frame ones; the method was immunoSEQ multiplex PCR. The table shows 300,000 or so clones, with less than 85% occurring only once. Sequenced material: memory CD4+ T cells sorted from blood. The sample's subset: CD45RA-negative fraction. The receptor set was obtained from a man aged 30 to 39 in good health.

This clone was recorded once. The chain employs TRBV28 and TRBJ2-2, with TRBD1 identical over 9 bases. CDR1 MDHEN and CDR2 SYDVKM come from the germline V gene. This CDR3 is 15 amino acids long. V lost 7 bases, J lost 6 bases, and 9 bases stayed unmatched. The CDR3 DNA reads TGTGCCAGCATGACCATGACAGGGGGTGCCGGGGAGCTGTTTTTT. It specifies CASMTMTGGAGELFF.

This clone has more than one count but fewer than ten. J is TRBJ2-1 and V is TRBV4-1; 9 bases map to TRBD2. With V trimmed by 1 base and J by 6 bases, 7 bases remained unmatched. Germline V gene sequence: CDR1 MGHRA, CDR2 YSYEKL. This CDR3 is 16 amino acids long. The CDR3 DNA sequence: TGCGCCAGCAGCCAAGGGGGGCTAGCGGGAAGCAATGAGCAGTTCTTC. It specifies CASSQGGLAGSNEQFF.

V gene TRBV20-1 combines with J gene TRBJ1-1; D gene uncertain. Trimming shortened V by 6 bases and J by 3 bases, and 8 bases separated the two germline ends. Germline values: CDR1 DFQATT, CDR2 SNEGSKA (reference sequence). The CDR3 totals 11 residues. CDR3 sequence (DNA): TGCAGTGCCCCGACTTACACTGAAGCTTTCTTT. The encoded protein is CSAPTYTEAFF.

The chain carries TRBV9 and TRBJ2-3; D uncertain. The CDR3 sequence is 13 residues long. Trimming removed 6 bases from V and 2 bases from J, with 10 bases in between. CDR1 is SGDLS and CDR2 is YYNGEE in the germline V gene. The CDR3 DNA is TGTGCCAGCACCTCCTCCTACACAGATACGCAGTATTTT. Amino acids: CASTSSYTDTQYF.

CDR3 in DNA: TGTGCCAGCAGCGAGAGACTAGCGGGAGTCCGCTACGAGCAGTACTTC. Its translation: CASSERLAGVRYEQYF. The chain combines TRBV7-8 with TRBJ2-7, with 12 bases identical to TRBD2. The V gene's germline CDR1 is SGHVS and CDR2 FQNEAQ. After removal of 5 bases from V and 3 bases from J, the junction contained 8 bases not matched to a gene. The CDR3 totals 16 residues. Variable domain in full (rest from reference TRBV7-8 and TRBJ2-7): GAGVSQSPRYKVAKRGQDVALRCDPISGHVSLFWYQQALGQGPEFLTYFQNEAQLDKSGLPSDRFFAERPEGSVSTLKIQRTQQEDSAVYLCASSERLAGVRYEQYFGPGTRLTVT.

V is TRBV2 and J is TRBJ2-7, with TRBD2 as a possible D gene (5 bases). Looked up from germline, CDR1 is SNHLY and CDR2 is FYNNEI. V lost 6 bases to trimming and J lost 3 bases, with 15 bases between them. CDR3 length: 14 residues. CDR3 sequence (DNA): TGTGCCAGCAGCGAACTAGGACCAGACTACGAGCAGTACTTC. Translation: CASSELGPDYEQYF.

Only a few counts were recorded for this clone. This chain joins TRBV7-4 and TRBJ2-3; 7 bases line up with TRBD2. In germline, CDR1 is SGHVT, CDR2 SQSDAQ. This CDR3 is built from 16 residues. V lost 4 bases, J lost 2 bases, and 9 bases stayed unmatched. This chain's CDR3 is CASSYRDYDPTDTQYF. The CDR3 DNA follows: TGTGCCAGCAGCTACCGGGACTATGATCCCACAGATACGCAGTATTTT.

The chain combines TRBV18 with TRBJ1-2; perhaps TRBD1 as D (5 bases). CDR1 is KGHSH and CDR2 is LQKENI in the germline V gene. V was clipped by 3 bases and J by 5 bases, with 16 bases between them. The CDR3 extends over 15 amino acids. The DNA of the CDR3 is TGTGCCAGCTCACCCCCACGTGGGGGGGAATATGGCTACACCTTC. This translates into CASSPPRGGEYGYTF.

On this clone itself: Its ends do not fully match the called genes, so a read error is possible. The chain combines TRBV5-1 with TRBJ2-7, with D possibly TRBD1 on 6 matching bases. This CDR3 region has 14 residues. The germline V gene encodes CDR1 SGHRS and CDR2 YFSETQ. Written as DNA, the CDR3 is TGCGCCAGCGCCGCCTCTGGGGGCTCCCACGAGCAGTACTTC. Translating gives CASAASGGSHEQYF.

The chain links TRBV19 to TRBJ1-2, with TRBD1 identical over 7 bases. There are 13 residues in the CDR3. The junction had 5 bases not matched to a gene; V was cut back by 6 bases and J by 4 bases. Germline-derived CDR1 and CDR2 are LNHDA and SQIVND (reference sequence). The CDR3 spells CASSAGGSYGYTF. The CDR3 DNA reads TGTGCCAGTAGCGCAGGGGGAAGCTATGGCTACACCTTC. The entire variable domain, with the rest obtained from reference TRBV19 and TRBJ1-2, is as follows: DGGITQSPKYLFRKEGQNVTLSCEQNLNHDAMYWYRQDPGQGLRLIYYSQIVNDFQKGDIAEGYSVSREKKESFPLTVTSAQKNPTAFYLCASSAGGSYGYTFGSGTRLTVV.

The V gene is TRBV10-3, the J gene TRBJ2-7, with unresolved D. This CDR3 spans 13 amino acids. Germline CDR1 and CDR2: ENHRY and SYGVKD. V lost 3 bases and J lost 3, with 9 bases in between. CDR3 protein: CAISEGSLYEQYF. In nucleotides, the CDR3 is TGTGCCATCAGTGAAGGGTCTCTCTACGAGCAGTACTTC.

The J gene is TRBJ2-3, the V gene TRBV15; TRBD2 matches at 11 bases. Trimming took 1 base from V and 3 from J; bases not matched to a gene: 6. Germline V gives CDR1 LNHNV, CDR2 YYDKDF (reference sequence). The CDR3 sequence is 17 residues long. The chain's CDR3 is CATSRGLAGFSTDTQYF. CDR3 nucleotides: TGTGCCACCAGCAGAGGACTAGCGGGATTTTCGACAGATACGCAGTATTTT.

This chain uses TRBV12-5 with TRBJ1-1; 8 bases fit TRBD1. Germline V CDR1 and CDR2: LGHNT, FRNRAP. Trimming removed 0 bases from V and 6 bases from J; junction bases left unmatched: 9. CDR3 length: 16 amino acids. The CDR3, as DNA: TGTGCTAGTGGTTTGGTGCATGGGCAGGGGGCCGCTGAAGCTTTCTTT. Residues: CASGLVHGQGAAEAFF. Together with reference TRBV12-5 and TRBJ1-1, the CDR3 gives the full variable domain: DARVTQTPRHKVTEMGQEVTMRCQPILGHNTVFWYRQTMMQGLELLAYFRNRAPLDDSGMPKDRFSAEMPDATLATLKIQPSEPRDSAVYFCASGLVHGQGAAEAFFGQGTRLTVV.

This rearrangement joins TRBV6-1 to TRBJ1-3, with D uncertain. This CDR3 contains 15 residues. The germline V and J ends were trimmed by 6 bases and 5 bases, with 17 bases remaining between them. Germline assignment: CDR1 MNHNS and CDR2 SASEGT. DNA for the CDR3: TGTGCCAGCAGGACCCCGGGGTCGGTACGAAACACCATATATTTT. Its translation: CASRTPGSVRNTIYF.

CDR3 protein: CASSQAHPPVQGNTGELFF. DNA for the CDR3: TGCGCCAGCAGCCAAGCTCACCCCCCCGTACAGGGGAACACCGGGGAGCTGTTTTTT. The chain joins TRBV4-3 to TRBJ2-2; TRBD1 is a possible D gene (6 bases). V lost 1 base, J lost 1 base, and 19 bases lay in between. The CDR3 has 19 residues. Germline V gene sequence: CDR1 LGHNA, CDR2 YSLEER.

V gene TRBV2 combines with J gene TRBJ2-3; D may be TRBD2 (5 bases). The germline gives CDR1 SNHLY, CDR2 FYNNEI. The CDR3 extends over 14 amino acids. V lost 0 bases and J lost 5, with 9 bases in between. The CDR3 loop is CASSEAVAGDTQYF. CDR3 bases: TGTGCCAGCAGTGAAGCGGTGGCGGGAGATACGCAGTATTTT. The full variable domain, with the rest looked up from reference TRBV2 and TRBJ2-3, is EPEVTQTPSHQVTQMGQEVILRCVPISNHLYFYWYRQILGQKVEFLVSFYNNEISEKSEIFDDQFSVERPDGSNFTLKIRSTKLEDSAMYFCASSEAVAGDTQYFGPGTRLTVL.

The chain combines TRBV11-2 with TRBJ2-1, with TRBD2 matching 11 bases. CDR3 size: 13 residues. Germline CDR1 reads SGHAT; CDR2 reads FQNNGV. V was pared by 5 bases and J by 15 bases, with 9 bases of the junction left unmatched. As DNA, the CDR3 is TGTGCCAGCAGCCTAGCGGGAGGTGGTCTGCCGTTCTTC. This encodes CASSLAGGGLPFF.

This rearrangement joins TRBV14 to TRBJ2-7, with 10 bases lining up with TRBD2. The CDR3 contains 15 residues. The V gene end was trimmed by 2 bases and the J gene end by 12 bases; junction bases not matched to a gene: 13. CDR1 and CDR2 (germline): SGHDN, FVKESK. CDR3 bases: TGTGCCAGCAGCCAAACTAGCGGGATGATCGCTACCCGGTACTTC. Translation gives CASSQTSGMIATRYF.

This chain joins TRBV10-2 and TRBJ2-1, with 7 bases fitting TRBD1. Germline assignment: CDR1 WSHSY and CDR2 SAAADI. The CDR3 consists of 15 residues. J lost 3 bases, V lost 7 bases, and 9 bases had no gene match. The CDR3 DNA reads as TGCGCCAGCAACCTACAGGGGATGGTCTACAATGAGCAGTTCTTC. Translating it yields CASNLQGMVYNEQFF.

The chain links TRBV7-9 to TRBJ2-7; perhaps TRBD1 as D (6 bases). CDR3 length: 13 amino acids. The germline gives CDR1 SEHNR, CDR2 FQNEAQ (reference sequence). With 6 bases removed from V and 6 bases from J, the gap between germline ends came to 15 bases. The CDR3 here is CASRLIQGTEQYF. CDR3 in DNA: TGTGCCAGCAGACTTATACAGGGAACCGAGCAGTACTTC.

V usage is TRBV28 and J usage is TRBJ2-4, with 8 bases that match TRBD1. Germline CDR1 and CDR2: MDHEN and SYDVKM. J gave up 9 bases and V 8 bases, and 9 bases lay outside the gene matches. This CDR3 has 13 amino acids. Here the CDR3 reads CASGTQGAGIQYF. The CDR3 DNA is TGTGCCAGCGGGACCCAGGGGGCGGGCATTCAGTACTTC.

The rearrangement uses TRBV9 and TRBJ2-2; D might be TRBD2 (6 bases). V was pared by 4 bases and J by 4 bases, with 14 bases between. Germline V gene data show CDR1 as SGDLS and CDR2 as YYNGEE. The CDR3 contains 15 residues. CDR3 residues: CASSIRDLVTGELFF. The CDR3 DNA follows: TGTGCCAGCAGCATCCGGGACTTGGTCACCGGGGAGCTGTTTTTT.

The gene calls are TRBV5-1 and TRBJ2-3, with TRBD1 matching over 11 bases. Per germline, CDR1 SGHRS and CDR2 YFSETQ. This CDR3 spans 15 amino acids. Germline trimming cut 7 bases from V and 5 bases from J; bases unmatched to any gene: 9. CDR3 nucleotides: TGCGCCAGCTTCAGAGGACAGGGGGCCGGAGATACGCAGTATTTT. This gives the protein CASFRGQGAGDTQYF.

V gene TRBV19 combines with J gene TRBJ2-2, with D unclear. The CDR3 runs to 15 residues. Germline CDR1 and CDR2: LNHDA and SQIVND (reference sequence). The V end lost 5 bases, the J end lost 2 bases, and 12 bases lay between the germline ends. CDR3 region: CASSAAGPNTGELFF. The CDR3 DNA reads TGTGCCAGTAGTGCCGCCGGGCCCAACACCGGGGAGCTGTTTTTT. The complete variable domain, with remaining parts taken from reference TRBV19 and TRBJ2-2, reads DGGITQSPKYLFRKEGQNVTLSCEQNLNHDAMYWYRQDPGQGLRLIYYSQIVNDFQKGDIAEGYSVSREKKESFPLTVTSAQKNPTAFYLCASSAAGPNTGELFFGEGSRLTVL.

The J gene is TRBJ1-5, the V gene TRBV10-1; 11 bases agree with TRBD1. There are 17 residues in the CDR3. Germline V gene lookup returns CDR1 WNHNN and CDR2 SYGVQD (reference sequence). V was clipped by 6 bases and J by 5 bases; unmatched bases: 12. The CDR3 DNA reads TGCGCCAGCAGGAGGACAGGGGGCGCTTTTATCGATCAGCCCCAGCATTTT. Protein product: CASRRTGGAFIDQPQHF.

The chain links TRBV5-1 to TRBJ2-1, with 12 bases identical to TRBD2. This CDR3 is built from 13 residues. Trimming removed 5 bases from V and 9 bases from J; junction bases left unmatched: 3. CDR1 is SGHRS, CDR2 YFSETQ, per germline. CDR3 DNA: TGCGCCAGCAGTCTACTAGCGGGGGGTGAGCAGTTCTTC. This encodes CASSLLAGGEQFF.

V gene TRBV28 combines with J gene TRBJ1-5; D is perhaps TRBD1 (5 bases). V was shortened by 6 bases and J by 1 base, with 10 bases between the two germline ends. The CDR3 runs to 14 residues. CDR1 and CDR2 (germline): MDHEN, SYDVKM. The DNA for the CDR3 is TGTGCCAGCAGCCTCACAGGAAGCAATCAGCCCCAGCATTTT. This sequence encodes CASSLTGSNQPQHF.